What follows describes a single T cell receptor (beta chain). Its antigen is currently unknown. This specimen belongs to a study of identical twins. Overall study results and limits: Insertions were reduced in abundant cord blood beta clonotypes but not in memory repertoires. In drawing conclusions, the study used cross-sectional statistical analysis and did not follow the same donors. Because invariant MAIT and iNKT cells could be present, zero-insertion analyses could be partly confounded.

Each CDR3 protein gets one entry after TCRdb re-called the 5' RACE reads with MiXCR. The sample consists of about 210,000 distinct CDR3 sequences, roughly 9.4% of them appearing once. Germline assignment: CDR1 SGHNT and CDR2 YENEEA. V lost 3 bases to trimming and J lost 0 bases, with 12 bases between them. This CDR3 contains 15 residues. This chain connects TRBV11-3 to TRBJ2-7; D unclear. Sample: memory (CD45RO+) T cells sorted from blood. This clonotype was obtained from a woman under 30 in good health. CDR3 nucleotide sequence: TGTGCCAGCAGCTTCGACGGGCAGGACTCCTACGAGCAGTACTTC. Its protein is CASSFDGQDSYEQYF.